A single sample gave rise to the 21 T cell receptor beta chains below, sequenced in a study of blood T cells in healthy people across ages. Primers used in a second PCR of roughly 7 to 12 cycles were a sample-barcoded 5' primer and a J-beta primer mix. TCRdb called the 5' RACE reads again in MiXCR, with one record for every CDR3 protein. Among hundreds of thousands of distinct CDR3 sequences, about 44% were seen once, and the ten largest hold 13%. The specimen sequenced was blood. Source of these receptors: a man aged 25-40 years in good health.

The chain joins TRBV7-9 to TRBJ2-7, with D unclear. Germline V gene data show CDR1 as SEHNR and CDR2 as FQNEAQ (reference sequence). The length of the CDR3 is 15 residues. The V end was cut by 3 bases, the J end by 7 bases, with 19 bases between. CDR3 in amino acids: CASSFDVTKAWEQYF. In DNA, the CDR3 is TGTGCCAGCAGCTTTGATGTAACAAAAGCGTGGGAGCAGTACTTC.

This clonotype occurred a few times. The chain combines TRBV5-1 with TRBJ1-1; D is possibly TRBD1 (6 bases). This CDR3 has 15 residues. Germline-derived CDR1 and CDR2 are SGHRS and YFSETQ. V was cut by 0 bases and J by 6 bases, with 15 bases left in between. CDR3 protein: CASSLVGGHSSEAFF. CDR3 nucleotides: TGCGCCAGCAGCTTGGTCGGGGGCCACAGCTCTGAAGCTTTCTTT. Full variable domain (missing parts from reference TRBV5-1 and TRBJ1-1): KAGVTQTPRYLIKTRGQQVTLSCSPISGHRSVSWYQQTPGQGLQFLFEYFSETQRNKGNFPGRFSGRQFSNSRSEMNVSTLELGDSALYLCASSLVGGHSSEAFFGQGTRLTVV.

The V call is TRBV11-2, the J call TRBJ2-1; 11 nucleotides match TRBD1. Per the germline V gene, CDR1 is SGHAT and CDR2 is FQNNGV. Germline trimming cut 2 bases from V and 8 bases from J; bases unmatched to any gene: 5. The CDR3 has 15 amino acids. The CDR3, as DNA: TGTGCCAGCAGCTTAATCGGACAGGGGGCGGATGAGCAGTTCTTC. Residues: CASSLIGQGADEQFF.

The chain uses TRBV11-2 and TRBJ2-3; no clear D gene. The V end was cut by 1 base, the J end by 2 bases, with 10 bases between. Germline CDR1 and CDR2: SGHAT and FQNNGV. The CDR3 spans 15 residues. CDR3: CASSLATSNTDTQYF. CDR3 in DNA: TGTGCCAGCAGCTTAGCTACCTCCAACACAGATACGCAGTATTTT.

V usage is TRBV7-2 and J usage is TRBJ2-4; 7 bases map to TRBD1. The CDR3 runs to 13 residues. V shed 1 base, J shed 15 bases, and the junction held 9 bases outside the gene matches. The germline V gene encodes CDR1 SGHTA and CDR2 FQGNSA. CDR3 nucleotides: TGTGCCAGCAGCTTAGGATTAGGGGGCCCCCCGTACTTC. Translating it yields CASSLGLGGPPYF.

This chain uses TRBV20-1 with TRBJ1-1, with 8 bases lining up with TRBD1. The CDR3 totals 13 residues. Germline CDR1 is DFQATT and CDR2 is SNEGSKA (reference sequence). Trimming at V came to 5 bases and at J to 1 base, leaving 3 bases not matched to a gene. The chain's CDR3 is CSAPTGENTEAFF. The CDR3 region has the DNA TGCAGTGCTCCGACAGGGGAGAACACTGAAGCTTTCTTT.

This clonotype came up a few times. The CDR3 spells CSAGSTPGQKNYGYTF. CDR3 DNA: TGCAGTGCTGGAAGTACCCCGGGACAGAAAAACTATGGCTACACCTTC. The gene calls are TRBV20-1 and TRBJ1-2, with 7 bases identical to TRBD1. V dropped 5 bases and J dropped 2; count of bases not matched to a gene: 14. The CDR3 is 16 amino acids. Germline assignment: CDR1 DFQATT and CDR2 SNEGSKA (reference sequence).

The chain links TRBV11-3 to TRBJ2-7; the D gene is possibly TRBD2 (6 bases). The DNA end is a closer match to TRBJ2-5, so the J assignment may be wrong. Germline V gene sequence: CDR1 SGHNT, CDR2 YENEEA. The CDR3 sequence is 14 residues long. The CDR3 here is CASSVRREQETQYF. For the CDR3, the DNA is TGTGCCAGCAGCGTTCGGCGGGAACAAGAGACCCAGTACTTC.

This chain uses TRBV21-1 with TRBJ1-2; the DNA was not used to check the table's D call, TRBD1. TRBV21-1 represents a pseudogene. The CDR3 consists of 17 residues. The CDR3 loop is CASSKGWRRDRVEGYTF. In nucleotides, the CDR3 is TGTGCCAGCAGCAAAGGATGGCGGAGGGACAGGGTGGAAGGCTACACCTTC.

The chain links TRBV20-1 to TRBJ2-7; the match to TRBD1 covers 7 bases. V lost 3 bases and J lost 0; bases outside the gene matches: 5. Germline V gene data show CDR1 as DFQATT and CDR2 as SNEGSKA (reference sequence). The CDR3 runs 14 residues. The CDR3 protein is CSASKGTDSYEQYF. The DNA of the CDR3 is TGCAGTGCTAGTAAAGGGACAGACTCCTACGAGCAGTACTTC.

This clonotype was seen a few times. V and J are TRBV7-8 and TRBJ1-1; D ambiguous. Trimming stripped 4 bases from V and 8 bases from J, with 8 bases between. Germline lookup yields CDR1 SGHVS and CDR2 FQNEAQ. The CDR3 has 11 amino acids. The CDR3 DNA follows: TGTGCCAGCAGCTCGGAGCGGGAAGCTTTCTTT. The encoded protein is CASSSEREAFF.

The V gene is TRBV28, the J gene TRBJ2-3, with a weak D call TRBD1 (6 bases). Germline lookup yields CDR1 MDHEN and CDR2 SYDVKM. The V end lost 6 bases, the J end lost 6 bases, and 13 bases lay between the germline ends. This CDR3 region has 13 residues. The chain's CDR3 is CASRISRGDTQYF. CDR3 DNA: TGTGCCAGCAGGATATCAAGGGGGGATACGCAGTATTTT. Based on the CDR3 plus reference TRBV28 and TRBJ2-3, the full variable domain is DVKVTQSSRYLVKRTGEKVFLECVQDMDHENMFWYRQDPGLGLRLIYFSYDVKMKEKGDIPEGYSVSREKKERFSLILESASTNQTSMYLCASRISRGDTQYFGPGTRLTVL.

Comment on this clonotype: A much larger clone differs from this one at a single base, so this may be a read error. The chain carries TRBV29-1 and TRBJ2-7; TRBD2 matches at 13 bases. CDR3 length: 15 residues. Trimming cost V 7 bases and J 7 bases; bases outside gene matches: 13. Germline V gives CDR1 SQVTM, CDR2 ANQGSEA. The CDR3, as DNA: TGCAGCGCTCCACTAGCGGGGGGGCTATTCAATGAGCAGTACTTC. Its translation: CSAPLAGGLFNEQYF.

The CDR3 protein is CASSPAWPRPTDTQYF. CDR3 bases: TGTGCCAGCAGCCCCGCTTGGCCACGTCCCACGGATACGCAGTATTTT. The gene calls are TRBV28 and TRBJ2-3; D is unresolved. The V gene's germline CDR1 is MDHEN and CDR2 SYDVKM. Trimming stripped 6 bases from V and 6 bases from J, with 22 bases between. The CDR3 loop spans 16 amino acids.

This clonotype has only one observation. This chain connects TRBV9 to TRBJ2-5; no clear D gene. The assigned J gene may be wrong: the sequence end matches TRBJ2-7 better. The CDR3 runs to 15 residues. Germline V CDR1 and CDR2: SGDLS, YYNGEE. The CDR3 loop is CASSVVRLFTYEQYF. The CDR3 DNA follows: TGTGCCAGCAGCGTAGTTCGACTGTTCACCTACGAGCAGTACTTC.

The chain links TRBV6-6 to TRBJ2-4; 7 positions match TRBD1. The J call may be in error: the DNA end matches TRBJ2-7 better. This CDR3 has 14 amino acids. Germline V gene lookup returns CDR1 MNHNY and CDR2 SVGAGI (reference sequence). The CDR3 region is CASSYGTDLYEQYF. CDR3 bases: TGTGCCAGCAGTTACGGGACAGACCTATACGAGCAGTACTTC.

This clonotype was observed once. V gene TRBV27 combines with J gene TRBJ2-3; D is undetermined. The germline V gene has CDR1 MNHEY and CDR2 SMNVEV (reference sequence). Trimming took 3 bases from V and 0 from J, leaving 13 bases between them. This CDR3 is 16 amino acids long. The CDR3 DNA follows: TGTGCCAGCAGTTTCGCGACAAGCTCTAGCACAGATACGCAGTATTTT. Protein: CASSFATSSSTDTQYF.

The rearrangement joins TRBV29-1 to TRBJ1-1, with a possible D match to TRBD1 (6 bases). The germline CDR1 and CDR2 sequences are SQVTM and ANQGSEA. V shed 6 bases and J shed 7 bases, with 33 bases lying between them. The CDR3 is made up of 18 amino acids. The chain's CDR3 is CSVTGLAGWGIDPCEAFF. DNA of the CDR3: TGCAGCGTAACAGGGTTGGCAGGATGGGGGATTGATCCATGTGAAGCTTTCTTT.

The rearrangement joins TRBV3-1 to TRBJ1-5; TRBD1 matches at 10 bases. With V trimmed by 1 base and J by 5 bases, 20 bases remained unmatched. The CDR3 totals 21 residues. CDR1 and CDR2 from the germline V gene are LGHDT and YNNKEL (reference sequence). This CDR3 reads CASSQAYPSWPGQGFYQPQHF. The CDR3 DNA reads TGTGCCAGCAGCCAAGCCTACCCCTCGTGGCCGGGACAGGGGTTCTATCAGCCCCAGCATTTT. Drawing the rest from reference TRBV3-1 and TRBJ1-5, the complete variable domain is DTAVSQTPKYLVTQMGNDKSIKCEQNLGHDTMYWYKQDSKKFLKIMFSYNNKELIINETVPNRFSPKSPDKAHLNLHINSLELGDSAVYFCASSQAYPSWPGQGFYQPQHFGDGTRLSIL.

The rearrangement joins TRBV9 to TRBJ1-2; TRBD1 aligns across 7 bases. Germline V lookup: CDR1 SGDLS, CDR2 YYNGEE. This CDR3 is 14 amino acids long. The V and J ends lost 3 bases and 8 bases, in that order; junction bases with no gene match: 10. CDR3 coding DNA: TGTGCCAGCAGCGCACCGACAGGGACGGGCGGCTACACCTTC. Its translation: CASSAPTGTGGYTF.

Note on this clonotype: A much more abundant neighbour one base away suggests this may be a read error. The chain carries TRBV7-9 and TRBJ2-1, with D unclear. This CDR3 contains 15 residues. The ends were cut back, 2 bases at V and 8 bases at J, with 16 bases in the middle. Germline values: CDR1 SEHNR, CDR2 FQNEAQ (reference sequence). The CDR3, as DNA: TGTGCCAGCAGCTTATACGGCGGTGCTGGGGATGAGCAGTTCTTC. Protein product: CASSLYGGAGDEQFF.